Given below is one TCR beta chain in context. cDNA came from approximately 0.5 to 1 ug RNA primed by random hexamers. It was immunoSEQ multiplex PCR that amplified TCR beta CDR3 across 54 Vbeta and 13 Jbeta. TCRdb processed the immunoSEQ multiplex PCR reads anew with MiXCR; each CDR3 protein has one entry. The sample has around 280,000 distinct CDR3 sequences, 70% to 90% seen once. This specimen belongs to a study of CD8 T cells in Susac syndrome. Material for sequencing was CD8+ T cells from PBMCs. The sequence derives from a human donor with multiple sclerosis.

This CDR3 is CASSQDPEGIDTQYF. CDR3 in DNA: TGTGCCAGCAGCCAAGATCCGGAAGGGATTGATACGCAGTATTTT. The V call is TRBV3-1, the J call TRBJ2-3; D is unresolved. V was shortened by 0 bases and J by 6 bases, with 13 bases between the two germline ends. The germline V gene has CDR1 LGHDT and CDR2 YNNKEL (reference sequence). CDR3 length: 15 residues.